This T cell receptor beta chain stems from a study of CD8+ T cells in alopecia areata. cDNA serving as the sequencing template came from extracted, reverse transcribed RNA. This table comes from immunoSEQ multiplex PCR, and its TCRdb copy is limited to in-frame clones, with some not included. The repertoire has nearly 200,000 clones, 58% of them found once; the top ten carry 5.5% to 6%. V shed 7 bases, J shed 5 bases, and the junction held 6 bases outside the gene matches. Germline values: CDR1 SQVTM, CDR2 ANQGSEA. CDR3 length: 12 amino acids. The sample's treatment: oral pan-JAK inhibitor, 5-10 mg twice daily.

The source is a human donor with alopecia areata. This chain links TRBV29-1 with TRBJ2-5; 8 bases match TRBD2. The sample consisted of CD4+ T cells sorted from blood, taken at week 24, from a patient treated with tofacitinib. CDR3 DNA: TGCAGCGGCGGGGGGTCTTGGGAGACCCAGTACTTC. Its protein is CSGGGSWETQYF. The variable domain in full, completed from reference TRBV29-1 and TRBJ2-5, reads SAVISQKPSRDICQRGTSLTIQCQVDSQVTMMFWYRQQPGQSLTLIATANQGSEATYESGFVIDKFPISRPNLTFSTLTVSNMSPEDSSIYLCSGGGSWETQYFGPGTRLLVL.